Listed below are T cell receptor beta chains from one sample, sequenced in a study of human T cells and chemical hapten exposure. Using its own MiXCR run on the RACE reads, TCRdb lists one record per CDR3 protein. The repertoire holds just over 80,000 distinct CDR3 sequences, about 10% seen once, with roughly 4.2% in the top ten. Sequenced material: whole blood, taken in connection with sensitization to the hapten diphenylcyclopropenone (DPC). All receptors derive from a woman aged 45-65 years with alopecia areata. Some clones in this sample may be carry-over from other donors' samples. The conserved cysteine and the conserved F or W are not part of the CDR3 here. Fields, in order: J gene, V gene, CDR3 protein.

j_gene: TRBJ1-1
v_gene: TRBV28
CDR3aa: ATTDRVLAF

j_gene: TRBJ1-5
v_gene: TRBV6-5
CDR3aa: ASSSRIGQPQH

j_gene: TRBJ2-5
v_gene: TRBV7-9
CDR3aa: ASSPGQGGETQY

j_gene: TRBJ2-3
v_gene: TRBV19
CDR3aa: ASSIRDISTDTQY

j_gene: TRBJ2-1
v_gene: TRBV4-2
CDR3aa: ASSQDPNSGTEQF

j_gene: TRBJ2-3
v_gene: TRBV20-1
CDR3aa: SARGATDTQY

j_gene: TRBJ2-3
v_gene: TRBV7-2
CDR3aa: ASSLVGLATDTQY

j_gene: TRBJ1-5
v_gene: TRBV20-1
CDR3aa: SASKQGRSNQPQH

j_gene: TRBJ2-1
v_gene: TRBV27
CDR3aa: ASSASGTSGGYNEQF

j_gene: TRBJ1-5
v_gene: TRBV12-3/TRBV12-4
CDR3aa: ASTQDRGRGPQH

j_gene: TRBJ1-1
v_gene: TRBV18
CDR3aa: ASSPRQLSGAANTEAF

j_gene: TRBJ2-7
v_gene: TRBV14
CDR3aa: ASSQLGEKVSYEQY

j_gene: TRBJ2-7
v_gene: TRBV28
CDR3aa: ASSLYATHPSYEQY

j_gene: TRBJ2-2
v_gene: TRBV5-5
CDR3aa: ASSPDRGGGPYTGELF

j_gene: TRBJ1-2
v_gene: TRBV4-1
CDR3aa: ASSQGTGVVYGYT

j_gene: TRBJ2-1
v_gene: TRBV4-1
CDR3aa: ASSHLGRVSYNEQF

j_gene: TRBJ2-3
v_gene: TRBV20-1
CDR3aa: SASPSGSLGDTQY

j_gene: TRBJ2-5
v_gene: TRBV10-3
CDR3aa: AISESVLAEKETQY

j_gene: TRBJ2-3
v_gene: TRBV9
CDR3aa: ASNQKGRSSTDTQY

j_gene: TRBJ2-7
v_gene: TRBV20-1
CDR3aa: SARAGQGYEQY

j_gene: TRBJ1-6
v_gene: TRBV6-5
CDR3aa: ASSYRGQINSPLH

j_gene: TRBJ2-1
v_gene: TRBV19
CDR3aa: ASSNRGAGASGRSDEQF

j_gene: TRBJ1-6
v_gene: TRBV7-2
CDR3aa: ASSTPGDSPLH

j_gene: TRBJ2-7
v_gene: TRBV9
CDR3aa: ASSRGGQAYEQY

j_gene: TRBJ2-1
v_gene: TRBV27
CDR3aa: ASSSRRGEQF

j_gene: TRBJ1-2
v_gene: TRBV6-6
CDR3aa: ASSYGTGLGYGYT

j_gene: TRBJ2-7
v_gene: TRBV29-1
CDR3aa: SGSTGTRGEQY

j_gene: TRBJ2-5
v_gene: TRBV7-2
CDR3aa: ASSPGLAFETQY

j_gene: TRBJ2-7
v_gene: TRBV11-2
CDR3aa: ASSPQGTRGLADEQY

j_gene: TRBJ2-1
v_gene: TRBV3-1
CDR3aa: ASSRTHEQF

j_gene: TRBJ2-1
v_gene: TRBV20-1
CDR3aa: SAISGTSEQF

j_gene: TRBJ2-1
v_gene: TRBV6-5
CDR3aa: ASSYSTERSGLF

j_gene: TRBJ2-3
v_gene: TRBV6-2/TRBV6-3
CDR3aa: ASRTSGRSDTQY

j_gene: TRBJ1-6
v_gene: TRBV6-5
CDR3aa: ASNWGPTYNSPLH

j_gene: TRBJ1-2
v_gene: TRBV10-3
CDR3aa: AISSLGQGANYGYT

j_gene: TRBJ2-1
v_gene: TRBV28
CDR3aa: ASRIQGQGTYNEQF

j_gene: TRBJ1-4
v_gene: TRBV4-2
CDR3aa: ASSQGQANNEKLF

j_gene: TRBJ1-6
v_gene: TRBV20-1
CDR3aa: TPKSPGQGHSPLH

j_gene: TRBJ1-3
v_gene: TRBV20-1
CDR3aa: SAKDTASGNTIY

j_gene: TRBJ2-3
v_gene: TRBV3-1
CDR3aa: ASSGPSGRSILAHNTQY

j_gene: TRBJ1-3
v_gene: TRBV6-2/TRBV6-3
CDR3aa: ASSDGHPTGRLAGNTIY

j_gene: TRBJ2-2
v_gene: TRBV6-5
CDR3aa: ASRLEHGELF

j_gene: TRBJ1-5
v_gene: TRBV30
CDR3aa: AWSDGQGAGNQPQH

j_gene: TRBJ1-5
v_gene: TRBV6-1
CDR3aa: ASSEGRRYGRVSNQPQH

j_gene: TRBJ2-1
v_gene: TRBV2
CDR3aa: ASAGGPYNEQF

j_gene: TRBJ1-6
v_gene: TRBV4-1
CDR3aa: ASSQGQSNSPLH

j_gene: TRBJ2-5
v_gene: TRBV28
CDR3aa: ASGRLAGGQETQY

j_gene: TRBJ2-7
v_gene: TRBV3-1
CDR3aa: ASSPRLAGDEQY

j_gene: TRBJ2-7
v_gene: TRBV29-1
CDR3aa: SVAPSSTYEQY

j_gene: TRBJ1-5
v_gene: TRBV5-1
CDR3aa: ASSLMTGNQPQH

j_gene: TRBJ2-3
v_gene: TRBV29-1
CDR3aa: SAWHRGGGLTSTDTQY

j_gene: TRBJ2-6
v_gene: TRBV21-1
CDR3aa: ASSAQQGLPSGANVLT

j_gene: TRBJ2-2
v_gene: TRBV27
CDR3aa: ASSLGRQYTGELF

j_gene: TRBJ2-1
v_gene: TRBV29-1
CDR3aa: SVAPDRNEQF

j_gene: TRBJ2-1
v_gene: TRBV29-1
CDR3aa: SVGGLANNEQF